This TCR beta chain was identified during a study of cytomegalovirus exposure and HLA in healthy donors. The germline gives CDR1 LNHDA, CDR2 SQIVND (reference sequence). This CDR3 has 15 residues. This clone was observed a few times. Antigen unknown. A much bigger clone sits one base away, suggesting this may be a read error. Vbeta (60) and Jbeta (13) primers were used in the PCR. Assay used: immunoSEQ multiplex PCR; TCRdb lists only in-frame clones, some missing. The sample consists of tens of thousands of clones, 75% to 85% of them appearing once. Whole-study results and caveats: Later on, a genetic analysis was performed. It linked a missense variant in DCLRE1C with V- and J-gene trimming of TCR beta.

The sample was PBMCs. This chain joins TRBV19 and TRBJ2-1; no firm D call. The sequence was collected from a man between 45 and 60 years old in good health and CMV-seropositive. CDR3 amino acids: CATSIGPLEHNEQFF. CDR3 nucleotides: TGTGCCACTAGTATCGGCCCCCTAGAGCACAATGAGCAGTTCTTC. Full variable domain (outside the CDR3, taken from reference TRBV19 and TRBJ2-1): DGGITQSPKYLFRKEGQNVTLSCEQNLNHDAMYWYRQDPGQGLRLIYYSQIVNDFQKGDIAEGYSVSREKKESFPLTVTSAQKNPTAFYLCATSIGPLEHNEQFFGPGTRLTVL.